Listed below are T cell receptor beta chains from one sample, sequenced in a study of CD8+ T cells in alopecia areata. Measured with immunoSEQ multiplex PCR; TCRdb has only the in-frame clones, and not every one. The table shows some 180,000 clones, with around 63% occurring only once. Here the sequenced sample was CD4+ T cells sorted from blood, taken at week 0. These receptors originate from a human donor with alopecia areata. Both conserved end residues are part of each CDR3. The D gene is left open where the match is weak. Clone size is given for some rows only: seen once, a few or many times, or a class if the clone is expanded.

d_gene: -; v_gene: TRBV30; j_gene: TRBJ1-1; abundance: -; CDR3aa: CAYETKRNTEAFF; CDR3nt: TGTGCCTATGAAACAAAGAGAAACACTGAAGCTTTCTTT
d_gene: TRBD1; v_gene: TRBV29-1; j_gene: TRBJ2-7; abundance: once; CDR3aa: CSVGQGYYEQYF; CDR3nt: TGCAGCGTCGGACAGGGCTACTACGAGCAGTACTTC
d_gene: -; v_gene: TRBV7-2; j_gene: TRBJ2-7; abundance: -; CDR3aa: CASSSYDFPYEQYF; CDR3nt: TGTGCCAGCAGCTCCTATGACTTCCCCTACGAGCAGTACTTC
d_gene: TRBD1; v_gene: TRBV5-1; j_gene: TRBJ1-4; abundance: -; CDR3aa: CASSQGQGNEKLFF; CDR3nt: TGCGCCAGCAGCCAGGGACAGGGTAATGAAAAACTGTTTTTT
d_gene: TRBD2; v_gene: TRBV9; j_gene: TRBJ2-1; abundance: -; CDR3aa: CASSVGLAGYNEQFF; CDR3nt: TGTGCCAGCAGCGTAGGACTAGCGGGTTACAATGAGCAGTTCTTC
d_gene: TRBD1; v_gene: TRBV29-1; j_gene: TRBJ2-7; abundance: -; CDR3aa: CSVRTGAYEQYF; CDR3nt: TGCAGCGTCAGGACAGGGGCCTACGAGCAGTACTTC
d_gene: TRBD1; v_gene: TRBV18; j_gene: TRBJ2-7; abundance: -; CDR3aa: CASSPLPPGQGPHEQYF; CDR3nt: TGTGCCAGCTCACCACTACCTCCGGGACAGGGGCCCCACGAGCAGTACTTC
d_gene: -; v_gene: TRBV27; j_gene: TRBJ2-3; abundance: -; CDR3aa: CASSPSSMWDTQYF; CDR3nt: TGTGCCAGCAGTCCGTCTAGTATGTGGGATACGCAGTATTTT
d_gene: TRBD1; v_gene: TRBV2; j_gene: TRBJ2-5; abundance: once; CDR3aa: CASSTTNRGSLLETQYF; CDR3nt: TGTGCCAGCAGTACTACCAACAGGGGCTCTCTGCTGGAGACCCAGTACTTC
d_gene: -; v_gene: TRBV27; j_gene: TRBJ1-6; abundance: -; CDR3aa: CASSPWTNSPLHF; CDR3nt: TGTGCCAGCAGTCCCTGGACGAATTCACCCCTCCACTTT
d_gene: -; v_gene: TRBV5-4; j_gene: TRBJ2-5; abundance: -; CDR3aa: CASSFGAQETQYF; CDR3nt: TGTGCCAGCAGCTTCGGGGCCCAAGAGACCCAGTACTTC
d_gene: TRBD2; v_gene: TRBV2; j_gene: TRBJ2-1; abundance: few; CDR3aa: CASSSQILAGGYNEQFF; CDR3nt: TGTGCCAGCAGTTCCCAGATACTAGCGGGGGGCTACAATGAGCAGTTCTTC
d_gene: -; v_gene: TRBV19; j_gene: TRBJ1-6; abundance: few; CDR3aa: CASSEMNSPLHF; CDR3nt: TGTGCCAGTAGCGAGATGAATTCACCCCTCCACTTT
d_gene: -; v_gene: TRBV5-6; j_gene: TRBJ1-5; abundance: few; CDR3aa: CASSFGGRNSNQPQHF; CDR3nt: TGTGCCAGCAGCTTTGGGGGACGGAATAGCAATCAGCCCCAGCATTTT